This TCR beta chain was recovered during a study of vaccination and CD4 T cells after COVID-19. In the study overall: The interval from dose two to post-vaccine sampling had a median of approximately 73 days, and it ranged from 14 to 241.

From germline, CDR1 is SGHTA and CDR2 FQGNSA. The CDR3 consists of 14 residues. Trimming left V 5 bases short and J 7 bases short, with 17 bases between. The Oncomine TCR Beta short-read assay was what sequenced the DNA obtained from cultured CD4+ T cells. TCRdb recomputed calls from the PCR reads with MiXCR, one row per CDR3 protein. Of some 15,000 distinct CDR3 sequences in the sample, around half were seen once. The treatment denotes: roughly ten-day PBMC culture with coronavirus spike peptide pools or control peptides (ViraFEST assay). Notes on this clonotype: The antigen remains unidentified.

This TCR derives from a human donor who had recovered from COVID-19. The sequencing input was CD4+ T cells from blood, cultured in vitro. The rearrangement links TRBV7-2 to TRBJ1-1; D perhaps matches TRBD1 (5 bases). The CDR3, as DNA: TGTGCCAGCAGCCAAGCGCGGGCAAGGGGTGAAGCTTTCTTT. Protein: CASSQARARGEAFF.